Described below is a single T cell receptor beta chain sequence and its context. Assay: immunoSEQ multiplex PCR; the TCRdb copy retains only in-frame clones and omits some. The profile shows 450,000 or so clones, roughly 89% of them singletons. The sample originates from a study of blood T cell repertoires in COVID-19. J gave up 0 bases and V 10 bases, and 10 bases lay outside the gene matches. This CDR3 contains 15 residues. Germline V gene lookup returns CDR1 SGHTS and CDR2 YDEGEE. This TCR was recovered from a man aged 18 to 30 with COVID-19, enrolled during active disease. The rearrangement joins TRBV5-8 to TRBJ2-3; 8 nucleotides agree with TRBD2. Specimen: peripheral blood. The CDR3 spells CAGGQRGFSTDTQYF. CDR3 sequence (DNA): TGTGCCGGGGGCCAGCGGGGGTTTAGCACAGATACGCAGTATTTT.